Listed below are T cell receptor beta chains from one sample, sequenced in a study of blood T cell repertoires in COVID-19. Method: immunoSEQ multiplex PCR; TCRdb's copy keeps in-frame clones and lacks some. The data hold 200,000 to 250,000 clones, with less than 85% observed a single time. The material sequenced was peripheral blood. These receptors were collected from a woman older than 75 with COVID-19, enrolled during active disease. Each CDR3 is given with its conserved first and last residue. A D gene is named only where the DNA matches it firmly. Size tells how often a clone was seen (once, few, many) or the class of an expanded clone, and some rows leave it out.

J gene: TRBJ1-5; clone size: .; CDR3 length: 14; D gene: .; V gene: TRBV19; CDR3 protein: CASSIAAGDQPQHF; CDR3 DNA: TGTGCCAGTAGTATAGCGGCAGGGGATCAGCCCCAGCATTTT
J gene: TRBJ1-2; clone size: .; CDR3 length: 13; D gene: .; V gene: TRBV12-3/TRBV12-4; CDR3 protein: CASSRMELWGYTF; CDR3 DNA: TGTGCCAGCAGCCGCATGGAGCTATGGGGCTACACCTTC
J gene: TRBJ1-4; clone size: .; CDR3 length: 14; D gene: .; V gene: TRBV19; CDR3 protein: CASTGPGGGEKLFF; CDR3 DNA: TGTGCCAGTACGGGCCCGGGGGGCGGTGAAAAACTGTTTTTT
J gene: TRBJ1-1; clone size: .; CDR3 length: 11; D gene: .; V gene: TRBV28; CDR3 protein: CASSLLTEAFF; CDR3 DNA: TGTGCCAGCAGTTTGTTAACTGAAGCTTTCTTT
J gene: TRBJ2-1; clone size: .; CDR3 length: 15; D gene: .; V gene: TRBV6-2/TRBV6-3; CDR3 protein: CASSSAGRSYNEQFF; CDR3 DNA: TGTGCCAGCAGTTCTGCGGGGCGATCCTACAATGAGCAGTTCTTC
J gene: TRBJ2-3; clone size: .; CDR3 length: 16; D gene: .; V gene: TRBV5-1; CDR3 protein: CASSLVSSRYTDTQYF; CDR3 DNA: TGCGCCAGCAGCTTGGTGTCTAGTAGGTACACAGATACGCAGTATTTT
J gene: TRBJ1-4; clone size: once; CDR3 length: 12; D gene: .; V gene: TRBV18; CDR3 protein: CASSEGHEKLFF; CDR3 DNA: TGTGCCAGCTCGGAGGGACATGAAAAACTGTTTTTT
J gene: TRBJ2-6; clone size: .; CDR3 length: 15; D gene: .; V gene: TRBV5-1; CDR3 protein: CASSLIDSGANVLTF; CDR3 DNA: TGCGCCAGCAGCTTAATAGATTCTGGGGCCAACGTCCTGACTTTC
J gene: TRBJ1-2; clone size: .; CDR3 length: 13; D gene: TRBD1; V gene: TRBV16; CDR3 protein: CASSQSRGGGYTF; CDR3 DNA: TGTGCCAGCAGCCAATCGAGAGGGGGCGGCTACACCTTC
J gene: TRBJ2-5; clone size: .; CDR3 length: 16; D gene: TRBD2; V gene: TRBV9; CDR3 protein: CASSPEGGLARETQYF; CDR3 DNA: TGTGCCAGCAGCCCCGAGGGGGGACTAGCGCGGGAGACCCAGTACTTC
J gene: TRBJ1-5; clone size: .; CDR3 length: 14; D gene: .; V gene: TRBV6-5; CDR3 protein: CASSLDRYNQPQHF; CDR3 DNA: TGTGCCAGCAGCCTAGACCGATACAATCAGCCCCAGCATTTT
J gene: TRBJ2-5; clone size: .; CDR3 length: 15; D gene: TRBD2; V gene: TRBV27; CDR3 protein: CATSQLAAGEETQYF; CDR3 DNA: TGTGCCACCTCACAACTAGCCGCGGGGGAAGAGACCCAGTACTTC
J gene: TRBJ1-5; clone size: .; CDR3 length: 12; D gene: .; V gene: TRBV12-3/TRBV12-4; CDR3 protein: CASSSTGQPQHF; CDR3 DNA: TGTGCCAGCAGTTCAACAGGACAGCCCCAGCATTTT
J gene: TRBJ2-1; clone size: .; CDR3 length: 17; D gene: TRBD2; V gene: TRBV6-2/TRBV6-3; CDR3 protein: CASSPRTSGSSYNEQFF; CDR3 DNA: TGTGCCAGCAGCCCCCGGACTAGCGGGAGCTCCTACAATGAGCAGTTCTTC
J gene: TRBJ1-5; clone size: .; CDR3 length: 19; D gene: .; V gene: TRBV19; CDR3 protein: CASSLPTLVGVYRNQPQHF; CDR3 DNA: TGTGCCAGTAGTCTCCCGACCCTGGTCGGGGTATATCGCAATCAGCCCCAGCATTTT
J gene: TRBJ2-5; clone size: .; CDR3 length: 16; D gene: TRBD1; V gene: TRBV7-8; CDR3 protein: CASSRRQGARTETQYF; CDR3 DNA: TGTGCCAGCAGTCGTCGACAGGGGGCTCGTACAGAGACCCAGTACTTC
J gene: TRBJ2-5; clone size: .; CDR3 length: 15; D gene: .; V gene: TRBV19; CDR3 protein: CASRTSTHIEETQYF; CDR3 DNA: TGTGCCAGTAGGACCTCGACACACATTGAGGAGACCCAGTACTTC
J gene: TRBJ1-4; clone size: .; CDR3 length: 13; D gene: TRBD1; V gene: TRBV5-4; CDR3 protein: CASNRDRDEKLFF; CDR3 DNA: TGTGCCAGCAACCGGGACAGGGATGAAAAACTGTTTTTT
J gene: TRBJ2-7; clone size: .; CDR3 length: 15; D gene: TRBD1; V gene: TRBV19; CDR3 protein: CASSLDPGGPYEQYF; CDR3 DNA: TGTGCCAGTAGTCTCGATCCAGGGGGTCCCTACGAGCAGTACTTC
J gene: TRBJ2-2; clone size: .; CDR3 length: 14; D gene: TRBD1; V gene: TRBV5-6; CDR3 protein: CASRGTGGTGELFF; CDR3 DNA: TGTGCCAGCAGGGGGACAGGGGGCACCGGGGAGCTGTTTTTT
J gene: TRBJ2-7; clone size: .; CDR3 length: 16; D gene: TRBD2; V gene: TRBV28; CDR3 protein: CASSQLSGTSSYEQYF; CDR3 DNA: TGTGCCAGCAGTCAACTTAGCGGGACGAGCTCCTACGAGCAGTACTTC
J gene: TRBJ1-6; clone size: few; CDR3 length: 15; D gene: TRBD1; V gene: TRBV5-1; CDR3 protein: CASSQGQPYNSPLHF; CDR3 DNA: TGCGCCAGCAGCCAGGGACAGCCATATAATTCACCCCTCCACTTT
J gene: TRBJ1-2; clone size: .; CDR3 length: 13; D gene: .; V gene: TRBV3-1/TRBV3-2; CDR3 protein: CASSQESWEGYTF; CDR3 DNA: TGTGCCAGCAGCCAAGAATCATGGGAGGGCTACACCTTC
J gene: TRBJ1-5; clone size: few; CDR3 length: 15; D gene: .; V gene: TRBV5-1; CDR3 protein: CASSLAGQGNQPQHF; CDR3 DNA: TGCGCCAGCAGCTTGGCCGGCCAGGGTAATCAGCCCCAGCATTTT
J gene: TRBJ2-2; clone size: few; CDR3 length: 14; D gene: .; V gene: TRBV3-1/TRBV3-2; CDR3 protein: CASSQQGGTGELFF; CDR3 DNA: TGTGCCAGCAGCCAACAAGGGGGTACCGGGGAGCTGTTTTTT
J gene: TRBJ2-3; clone size: .; CDR3 length: 17; D gene: TRBD2; V gene: TRBV5-1; CDR3 protein: CASSLALGGLDTDTQYF; CDR3 DNA: TGCGCCAGCAGCTTGGCCCTGGGTGGACTAGACACAGATACGCAGTATTTT
J gene: TRBJ1-1; clone size: .; CDR3 length: 12; D gene: TRBD1; V gene: TRBV6-6; CDR3 protein: CASRDRDGRAFF; CDR3 DNA: TGTGCCAGCAGGGACAGGGATGGGAGAGCTTTCTTT
J gene: TRBJ1-2; clone size: .; CDR3 length: 14; D gene: .; V gene: TRBV27; CDR3 protein: CASSSGAGVYGYTF; CDR3 DNA: TGTGCCAGCAGTTCAGGGGCAGGGGTCTATGGCTACACCTTC
J gene: TRBJ2-1; clone size: .; CDR3 length: 14; D gene: TRBD2; V gene: TRBV20-1; CDR3 protein: CSASLTSGWDEQFF; CDR3 DNA: TGCAGTGCTAGTTTGACTAGCGGTTGGGATGAGCAGTTCTTC
J gene: TRBJ1-6; clone size: .; CDR3 length: 15; D gene: .; V gene: TRBV6-2/TRBV6-3; CDR3 protein: CASSSSGSHNSPLHF; CDR3 DNA: TGTGCCAGCAGTTCGTCCGGGTCCCATAATTCACCCCTCCACTTT
J gene: TRBJ1-2; clone size: .; CDR3 length: 13; D gene: .; V gene: TRBV6-5; CDR3 protein: CASRDTWDYGYTF; CDR3 DNA: TGTGCCAGCAGGGACACCTGGGACTATGGCTACACCTTC
J gene: TRBJ1-5; clone size: few; CDR3 length: 13; D gene: .; V gene: TRBV6-4; CDR3 protein: CASIPGGNQPQHF; CDR3 DNA: TGTGCCAGCATCCCCGGGGGCAATCAGCCCCAGCATTTT
J gene: TRBJ1-5; clone size: .; CDR3 length: 14; D gene: TRBD1; V gene: TRBV28; CDR3 protein: CASSPGGPVQPQHF; CDR3 DNA: TGTGCCAGCAGCCCAGGGGGGCCGGTTCAGCCCCAGCATTTT
J gene: TRBJ1-1; clone size: .; CDR3 length: 11; D gene: .; V gene: TRBV9; CDR3 protein: CASSPQREAFF; CDR3 DNA: TGTGCCAGCAGCCCACAGCGGGAAGCTTTCTTT
J gene: TRBJ2-1; clone size: .; CDR3 length: 16; D gene: TRBD2; V gene: TRBV6-5; CDR3 protein: CASSLTGTSRSNEQFF; CDR3 DNA: TGTGCCAGCAGTTTAACCGGGACTAGTAGGTCCAATGAGCAGTTCTTC
J gene: TRBJ1-1; clone size: .; CDR3 length: 14; D gene: .; V gene: TRBV28; CDR3 protein: CASSDTRGRGGAFF; CDR3 DNA: TGTGCCAGCAGTGATACAAGGGGCCGGGGGGGAGCTTTCTTT
J gene: TRBJ2-2; clone size: .; CDR3 length: 18; D gene: TRBD2; V gene: TRBV27; CDR3 protein: CASSLRATSTSGPGELFF; CDR3 DNA: TGTGCCAGCAGTTTAAGGGCGACTAGCACCTCGGGACCCGGGGAGCTGTTTTTT
J gene: TRBJ1-6; clone size: .; CDR3 length: 16; D gene: .; V gene: TRBV2; CDR3 protein: CASRGLGGANGSPLHF; CDR3 DNA: TGTGCCAGCAGGGGCCTGGGAGGGGCGAACGGTTCACCCCTCCACTTT
J gene: TRBJ2-2; clone size: .; CDR3 length: 13; D gene: .; V gene: TRBV19; CDR3 protein: CASSRAAGGELFF; CDR3 DNA: TGTGCCAGTAGTAGGGCAGCCGGCGGGGAGCTGTTTTTT
J gene: TRBJ2-1; clone size: .; CDR3 length: 13; D gene: .; V gene: TRBV24-1; CDR3 protein: CATSEVTSGEQFF; CDR3 DNA: TGTGCCACCAGTGAGGTTACCTCGGGGGAGCAGTTCTTC
J gene: TRBJ2-1; clone size: .; CDR3 length: 13; D gene: .; V gene: TRBV11-1; CDR3 protein: CASSLGRYNEQFF; CDR3 DNA: TGTGCCAGCAGCTTAGGGCGGTACAATGAGCAGTTCTTC
J gene: TRBJ2-1; clone size: once; CDR3 length: 16; D gene: TRBD1; V gene: TRBV5-1; CDR3 protein: CASSLAPGGSYNEQFF; CDR3 DNA: TGCGCCAGCAGCTTGGCACCAGGGGGCTCCTACAATGAGCAGTTCTTC
J gene: TRBJ1-2; clone size: once; CDR3 length: 13; D gene: .; V gene: TRBV3-1/TRBV3-2; CDR3 protein: CASSPREAEGYTF; CDR3 DNA: TGTGCCAGCAGCCCCCGCGAGGCGGAAGGCTACACCTTC
J gene: TRBJ2-3; clone size: .; CDR3 length: 15; D gene: TRBD2; V gene: TRBV9; CDR3 protein: CASSVGLAGEDTQYF; CDR3 DNA: TGTGCCAGCAGCGTAGGGCTAGCGGGGGAAGATACGCAGTATTTT
J gene: TRBJ1-2; clone size: .; CDR3 length: 14; D gene: .; V gene: TRBV6-2/TRBV6-3; CDR3 protein: CASSYGGTIVGYTF; CDR3 DNA: TGTGCCAGCAGTTACGGGGGGACCATCGTTGGCTACACCTTC
J gene: TRBJ1-1; clone size: .; CDR3 length: 13; D gene: .; V gene: TRBV27; CDR3 protein: CASSFRLLTEAFF; CDR3 DNA: TGTGCCAGCAGTTTTCGGTTACTCACTGAAGCTTTCTTT
J gene: TRBJ2-1; clone size: once; CDR3 length: 16; D gene: .; V gene: TRBV9; CDR3 protein: CASSVSSTPTYNEQFF; CDR3 DNA: TGTGCCAGCAGCGTAAGTTCCACTCCCACCTACAATGAGCAGTTCTTC
J gene: TRBJ1-1; clone size: .; CDR3 length: 13; D gene: TRBD1; V gene: TRBV25-1; CDR3 protein: CASRDRVNTEAFF; CDR3 DNA: TGTGCCAGCAGGGACAGGGTGAACACTGAAGCTTTCTTT
J gene: TRBJ1-1; clone size: .; CDR3 length: 14; D gene: .; V gene: TRBV10-3; CDR3 protein: CAISESTDNTEAFF; CDR3 DNA: TGTGCCATCAGTGAGTCGACAGACAACACTGAAGCTTTCTTT
J gene: TRBJ2-7; clone size: .; CDR3 length: 13; D gene: .; V gene: TRBV19; CDR3 protein: CASNPQNLLEQYF; CDR3 DNA: TGTGCCAGTAACCCCCAGAATCTCCTCGAGCAGTACTTC
J gene: TRBJ2-7; clone size: .; CDR3 length: 14; D gene: .; V gene: TRBV7-2; CDR3 protein: CASSKTILLTEQYF; CDR3 DNA: TGTGCCAGCAGCAAGACTATACTATTAACCGAGCAGTACTTC
J gene: TRBJ2-5; clone size: .; CDR3 length: 15; D gene: .; V gene: TRBV18; CDR3 protein: CASSPIMTVQETQYF; CDR3 DNA: TGTGCCAGCTCACCAATCATGACAGTCCAAGAGACCCAGTACTTC
J gene: TRBJ1-4; clone size: .; CDR3 length: 16; D gene: .; V gene: TRBV15; CDR3 protein: CATSRLKTGTNEKLFF; CDR3 DNA: TGTGCCACCAGCAGACTAAAGACAGGAACGAATGAAAAACTGTTTTTT
J gene: TRBJ1-1; clone size: .; CDR3 length: 12; D gene: .; V gene: TRBV28; CDR3 protein: CASSLSWSEAFF; CDR3 DNA: TGTGCCAGCAGTTTATCGTGGAGTGAAGCTTTCTTT